This T cell receptor (beta chain) was identified in a study of beta chain features in type 1 diabetes. The sequenced template was cDNA made from the entire isolated RNA. Only in-frame clones appear in the TCRdb table, and some are missing; sequencing was by immunoSEQ multiplex PCR. This sample carries about 360,000 clones, roughly 13% of them seen once, and the ten largest clones take approximately 0.015%. Comments on this clone: The target antigen is unknown.

A sort by CD45RO/CCR7/CD25/CD127/CD95/CD27 yielded CD4+ naive, central memory, regulatory and stem cell-like memory cells. Germline CDR1 is MNHEY and CDR2 is SVGAGI. Trimming pared 7 bases from V and 4 bases from J, leaving 17 bases between. This CDR3 has 15 residues. Study outcomes and limitations: The study found moderately but significantly shorter TCRB CDR3s in all four CD4+ subsets of Type 1 diabetes patients.

The sample taken for sequencing was naive CD4+ T cells from blood. The TCR originated in a man aged 18 to 30 in good health. The chain combines TRBV6-5 with TRBJ2-1, with D possibly TRBD2 on 5 matching bases. The CDR3 loop reads CASTLVAAEYNEQFF. CDR3 sequence (DNA): TGTGCCAGCACCCTGGTGGCAGCGGAATACAATGAGCAGTTCTTC.